This T cell receptor (beta chain) stems from a study of human T cells and chemical hapten exposure. Study at large: Readings were taken at 6 days from patch tests that had applied 0.01% DPC to the upper back. Notes on the study in general: Versus controls, significantly more large CDR3 similarity clusters arose from expanded TCRs.

On this clonotype itself: Its antigen is unknown.

Germline CDR1 and CDR2: SGHRS and YFSETQ. V trimming: 4 bases; J trimming: 0 bases; junction bases outside the gene matches: 6. The CDR3 runs 16 residues. Specified time point: patch test 3, about 24 weeks after DPC sensitization. This sample's treatment: therapeutic diphenylcyclopropenone sensitization with weekly scalp DPC. Within the library, unique molecular identifiers were attached to each individual cDNA molecule. Study processing details: Samples contained a median of 95,638 TCRs, with a range of about 23,224 to 690,600. TCRdb used MiXCR to reprocess the RACE reads, holding one entry per CDR3 protein. TCRdb's processing, not the authors', yielded these V and J calls. The sample holds 150,000 to 200,000 distinct CDR3 sequences, approximately 26% seen once.

The TCR comes from a woman between 35 and 50 years old with alopecia areata. Some clones in this sample may be carry-over from other donors' samples. This sequence joins TRBV5-1 and TRBJ1-4; 7 positions match TRBD1. This sample comprised whole blood, obtained in connection with sensitization to the hapten diphenylcyclopropenone (DPC). In DNA, the CDR3 is TGCGCCAGCAGCGAGGGGACAGTTGCAACTAATGAAAAACTGTTTTTT. Translated, it gives CASSEGTVATNEKLFF.